A single TCR beta chain is shown here with its context. Its matching antigen is unknown. Time point noted: cycle 4 day 1 (C4D1), after less than 7 weeks of nivolumab. There was relapse after autologous stem cell transplantation in every patient, and there was variation in brentuximab vedotin exposure. From thawed PBMCs, CD4+ T cells were purified using magnetic negative selection. Patients' outcomes at their best amounted to complete response, partial response or progressive disease. The source of the sample is a study of PD-1 blockade in classical Hodgkin lymphoma. Study-wide results and caveats: Partial responders and progressors had significantly lower baseline TCR diversity.

The assay was immunoSEQ multiplex PCR, and TCRdb's table has in-frame clones only and misses some. Counted here are about 18,000 clones, approximately 84% occurring once; the ten biggest clones make up around 2%. The input for sequencing was CD4+ T cells from blood, taken before the fourth cycle of nivolumab. This receptor was taken from a human donor with classical Hodgkin lymphoma.

The CDR3 sequence is CASSKSGRNTGELFF. DNA for the CDR3: TGTGCCAGCAGCAAGTCGGGACGGAACACCGGGGAGCTGTTTTTT. V usage is TRBV7-9 and J usage is TRBJ2-2, with D perhaps assigned TRBD1 or TRBD2 (5 bases each). V lost 5 bases, J lost 1 base, and 11 bases lay in between. The length of the CDR3 is 15 residues. CDR1 and CDR2 from the germline V gene are SEHNR and FQNEAQ (reference sequence).